This T cell receptor (beta chain) was recorded in a study of Graves' ophthalmopathy and Graves' hyperthyroidism listed by TCRdb under 2018. Regarding the study in general: Peripheral blood was collected at initial diagnosis, prior to any treatment. To explore V-J signatures that separate ophthalmopathy from hyperthyroidism, a discovery set of 95 to 100 patients was enrolled, consisting of more than 40 with ophthalmopathy and roughly 57 with stable hyperthyroidism. After sampling, hyperthyroidism patients received methimazole starting at 30 mg daily, and ophthalmopathy patients received high-dose intravenous methylprednisolone. The independent validation cohort included 18 to 20 hyperthyroidism patients plus 17 patients who later progressed from hyperthyroidism to ophthalmopathy. The study used TCR beta repertoire signatures to distinguish Graves' ophthalmopathy from Graves' hyperthyroidism and to predict progression to ophthalmopathy. In total, around 140 blood samples were TCR-sequenced: 40 to 45 ophthalmopathy, under 85 hyperthyroidism and some 17 hyperthyroidism-to-ophthalmopathy patients. For training and testing, the roughly 97 patients in the discovery cohort were randomly divided in a 7:3 ratio. In more than 5 hyperthyroidism patients, the T-cell repertoire of thyroid tissue was compared with the T-cell repertoire of blood. General conclusions and limits of the study: The 13-signature model separated ophthalmopathy from stable hyperthyroidism with around 90% sensitivity and 81.08% specificity in cross-validation, and 80%/75% in the test set. In validation, the model predicted ophthalmopathy progression with 70.59% sensitivity and around 72% specificity; fewer than 15 predicted patients were CT-confirmed with GO in a median of 6.5 months. Most of the expanded thyroid clonotypes with a frequency above 0.001 were also detected in blood, and it was suggested that the thyroid immune response may be reflected by blood repertoires. Sample size was not statistically predetermined, and group allocation was not concealed from the investigators.

This clonotype was detected many times. Its antigen is not yet known. One base away there is no much larger clone; base qualities are not given. The V end loses 0 bases and the J end loses 5 bases, and a stretch of 14 bases separates them. The CDR3 sequence holds 16 residues, the cysteine and phenylalanine included. The sequence is cut down to CDR3 DNA, 48 bases in frame from base 1. Looking up the germline V gene (reference sequence) yields CDR1 DFQATT and CDR2 SNEGSKA. Stable hyperthyroidism was defined as no progression to ophthalmopathy within 18 months of follow-up. The hyperthyroidism patients were 18 to 65 years old and newly diagnosed, with a disease duration of less than 2 months. Patients with other autoimmune diseases, uncontrolled infections, pregnancy or lactation were excluded from the study. Clinical symptoms, serum thyroxine, TRAb, thyroid ultrasound and orbital computed tomography formed the basis of the diagnosis. PBMCs were isolated from approximately 10 ml of fresh peripheral blood by Ficoll-Paque density gradient centrifugation. Total RNA was extracted using Trizol reagent, and RNA quality was checked on an Agilent 2100 Bioanalyzer.

TCR beta CDR3 regions were amplified from RNA transcripts for repertoire sequencing. The first round was an RT-PCR using HTBI primers with the Qiagen OneStep RT-PCR kit, and this first round was followed by a second-round multiplex PCR, then size selection and purification. Libraries were sequenced on an Illumina HiSeq2000 using paired-end 100 bp reads. In the paper's pipeline: SOAPnuke was used to process the reads, removing any read that contained adapters or uncalled bases, had a mean Phred below 15, or lacked an exact match to the constant primer or identifier. High-quality paired reads were merged with COPE v1.2.5. Unique nucleotide sequences were defined as clonotypes and aligned to IMGT TRB V, D and J references using MiTCR v1.1. Only V-J combinations with frequency above 0.0001 were analysed, covering 98% to 99.2% of repertoires. A TCR clonal expansion and chaos score per V-J combination was defined as the ratio of F50 clonal expansion to chaos observed in the TCRdist matrix. Features were reduced by Welch's t-statistics and random forest to around 14 V-J combinations, which fed a naive Bayes classifier. Thyroid-blood repertoire similarity was quantified with the Morisita-Horn index. TCRdb itself trimmed the public reads at Q25 with fastp, ran MiXCR and retained productive beta chains. When rows share a CDR3 protein, they turn into one entry using the most common DNA and genes. TCRdb assigned the V and J calls; the authors' analysis was not used. In this sample the table shows roughly 410,000 distinct CDR3 sequences, 15% of which occur a single time. The leading ten clones occupy approximately 7% of the sample.

The chain joins TRBV20-1 to TRBJ1-6; possibly the D gene is TRBD1, per 5 matching bases. This receptor was identified in a woman aged 18-29 years with stable Graves' hyperthyroidism. Donor details come from another sample of the same person, matched by shared clones. Sequenced: peripheral blood. The CDR3 region has the sequence CSARDAGGTDNSPLHF. The DNA sequence follows: TGCAGTGCTAGAGACGCCGGGGGAACGGATAATTCACCCCTCCACTTT.